The clone carrying this T cell receptor beta chain turned up a few times. This sample is drawn from a study of CD8 T cells in ankylosing spondylitis. As the method for making TCR beta libraries, quantitative 5'-RACE with molecular barcodes was used. In TCRdb, the 5' RACE reads were re-called with MiXCR into one record per CDR3 protein. Of approximately 130,000 distinct CDR3 sequences listed, over 7% are singletons. The CDR3 runs to 18 residues. V trimming: 3 bases; J trimming: 0 bases; junction bases outside the gene matches: 3. The TCR originated in a male donor with ankylosing spondylitis or in good health (not recorded which). Sequencing was done on a sample of blood, either unsorted or a sorted T cell fraction (not recorded which). This chain connects TRBV12-3 or TRBV12-4 to TRBJ2-6; 12 bases are shared with TRBD1. For the CDR3, the DNA is TGTGCCAGCAGTTTCGGGACAGGGGGCCCCTCTGGGGCCAACGTCCTGACTTTC. Amino acids: CASSFGTGGPSGANVLTF.